The 14 T cell receptor beta chains listed next were all sequenced from one sample in a study of T cell changes during pregnancy in multiple sclerosis. Libraries were prepared by immunoSEQ multiplex PCR; TCRdb keeps only in-frame clonotypes and omits some of them. The table has about 55,000 clones, 75% to 90% seen once; the top ten hold 0.55% to 0.6%. The sample here was CD4+ T cells from peripheral blood mononuclear cells, taken in the first trimester of pregnancy. These receptors were taken from a female donor with multiple sclerosis, enrolled in a pregnancy study.

The V call is TRBV5-6, the J call TRBJ1-6; D is undetermined. V lost 1 base and J 5 bases, leaving 7 bases between the germline ends. Per the germline V gene, CDR1 is SGHDT and CDR2 is YYEEEE. CDR3 length: 14 residues. CDR3 in amino acids: CASSLKPNNSPLHF. The CDR3 DNA follows: TGTGCCAGCAGCTTGAAACCTAATAATTCACCCCTCCACTTT.

This clone has only one observation. This chain uses TRBV5-6 with TRBJ2-1; maybe TRBD2 (5 bases). V lost 3 bases to trimming and J lost 9 bases, with 7 bases between them. Germline assignment: CDR1 SGHDT and CDR2 YYEEEE. CDR3 length: 11 residues. CDR3 protein: CASSSRGEQFF. DNA of the CDR3: TGTGCCAGCAGCTCTCGGGGTGAGCAGTTCTTC. The full variable domain, its missing parts supplied by reference TRBV5-6 and TRBJ2-1, is DAGVTQSPTHLIKTRGQQVTLRCSPKSGHDTVSWYQQALGQGPQFIFQYYEEEERQRGNFPDRFSGHQFPNYSSELNVNALLLGDSALYLCASSSRGEQFFGPGTRLTVL.

The chain recombines TRBV27 with TRBJ2-2; D gene ambiguous. V dropped 3 bases and J dropped 0 bases, with 8 bases sitting between them. CDR3 length equals 15 residues. Germline V CDR1 and CDR2: MNHEY, SMNVEV (reference sequence). CDR3 amino acids: CASSFNRANTGELFF. In DNA form, the CDR3 reads TGTGCCAGCAGTTTCAACAGAGCGAACACCGGGGAGCTGTTTTTT.

The rearrangement uses TRBV19 and TRBJ1-2; D remains unclear. The CDR3 contains 14 residues. Trimming removed 5 bases at V and 5 bases at J, with 15 bases between. The germline V gene has CDR1 LNHDA and CDR2 SQIVND (reference sequence). The CDR3 coding sequence is TGTGCCAGTAGTCCCCTTGGGGAGAGGTATGGCTACACCTTC. Protein product: CASSPLGERYGYTF.

The J gene is TRBJ2-2, the V gene TRBV28; TRBD2 aligns across 9 bases. Germline V gene lookup returns CDR1 MDHEN and CDR2 SYDVKM. V trimming: 4 bases; J trimming: 0 bases; junction bases outside the gene matches: 3. The CDR3 contains 16 residues. The CDR3: CASSSTSGANTGELFF. CDR3 DNA: TGTGCCAGCAGTTCGACTAGCGGAGCGAACACCGGGGAGCTGTTTTTT.

V usage is TRBV11-3 and J usage is TRBJ2-7; D remains unclear. The CDR3 runs 13 residues. In germline, CDR1 is SGHNT, CDR2 YENEEA. V lost 5 bases and J lost 6, with 14 bases in between. In DNA, the CDR3 is TGTGCCAGCAGCGACATCACAGTTTCCGAGCAGTACTTC. It codes for CASSDITVSEQYF.

The CDR3 region is CASSQDISRKNTEAFF. As DNA, the CDR3 is TGTGCCAGCAGCCAAGATATCAGTCGCAAGAACACTGAAGCTTTCTTT. The rearrangement joins TRBV4-2 to TRBJ1-1; no definite D call. The germline gives CDR1 LGHNA, CDR2 YNFKEQ. Trimming cost V 0 bases and J 1 base, with 12 bases left between them. The CDR3 contains 16 residues.

The V and J genes are TRBV4-3 and TRBJ2-1; D ambiguous. This CDR3 region has 13 residues. CDR1 is LGHNA and CDR2 is YSLEER in the germline V gene. The V gene lost 5 bases and the J gene lost 10 bases, with 15 bases spanning the gap. The CDR3 reads CASSTRLAFEQFF. The CDR3 DNA sequence: TGCGCCAGCAGCACCCGTCTGGCATTCGAGCAGTTCTTC.

J is TRBJ2-5 and V is TRBV4-3; 10 bases match TRBD2. Trimming took 0 bases from V and 5 from J; bases not matched to a gene: 6. Germline CDR1 reads LGHNA; CDR2 reads YSLEER. This CDR3 is built from 16 residues. The CDR3 spells CASSQEGAGGLETQYF. The CDR3 DNA sequence: TGCGCCAGCAGCCAAGAGGGAGCGGGGGGGCTGGAGACCCAGTACTTC.

The rearrangement joins TRBV5-4 to TRBJ1-1; possibly TRBD1 for D (5 bases). The germline gives CDR1 SGHNT, CDR2 YYREEE (reference sequence). Trimming shortened V by 4 bases and J by 1 base, and 8 bases separated the two germline ends. This CDR3 has 13 residues. CDR3 protein: CASSRGQNTEAFF. CDR3 DNA: TGTGCCAGCAGCCGAGGACAGAACACTGAAGCTTTCTTT.

The V gene is TRBV11-3, the J gene TRBJ2-2; D remains ambiguous. Germline lookup yields CDR1 SGHNT and CDR2 YENEEA. V lost 5 bases to trimming and J lost 2 bases, with 6 bases between them. The CDR3 consists of 13 residues. As DNA, the CDR3 is TGTGCCAGCAGCGGAGTTAACACCGGGGAGCTGTTTTTT. Encoded protein: CASSGVNTGELFF.

This rearrangement joins TRBV7-9 to TRBJ2-3, with 11 bases identical to TRBD2. The CDR3 is made up of 17 amino acids. The trim removed 5 bases at V and 3 bases at J, leaving 10 bases unmatched. Germline lookup yields CDR1 SEHNR and CDR2 FQNEAQ (reference sequence). CDR3 sequence (DNA): TGTGCCAGCAGCGCTACCGCATTAGCGGGAGGGACAGATACGCAGTATTTT. It is translated as CASSATALAGGTDTQYF. The full variable domain, its missing parts supplied by reference TRBV7-9 and TRBJ2-3, is DTGVSQNPRHKITKRGQNVTFRCDPISEHNRLYWYRQTLGQGPEFLTYFQNEAQLEKSRLLSDRFSAERPKGSFSTLEIQRTEQGDSAMYLCASSATALAGGTDTQYFGPGTRLTVL.

This chain joins TRBV5-1 and TRBJ2-7; D remains unclear. CDR1 and CDR2 from the germline V gene are SGHRS and YFSETQ. The CDR3 has 14 amino acids. The ends were cut back, 0 bases at V and 4 bases at J, with 11 bases in the middle. In nucleotides, the CDR3 is TGCGCCAGCAGCTTGGAAGCCCTTCGGTACGAGCAGTACTTC. Residues: CASSLEALRYEQYF.

The table lists this clone with a few counts. The gene calls are TRBV20-1 and TRBJ1-1; no reliable D call. This CDR3 region has 11 residues. Trimming pared 4 bases from V and 2 bases from J, leaving 5 bases between. Germline V gives CDR1 DFQATT, CDR2 SNEGSKA (reference sequence). The CDR3 DNA sequence: TGCAGTGCTATCTATAACACTGAAGCTTTCTTT. Amino acids: CSAIYNTEAFF.